The T cell receptor beta chain under discussion was sequenced for a study of early T cells in non-severe SARS-CoV-2 infection. This clonotype was recorded many times. TCRdb passed the 5' RACE reads through MiXCR, listing each CDR3 protein once. The sample has 70,000 or so distinct CDR3 sequences; roughly 13% are singletons. Sequencing used whole blood. The TCR originated in an adult who was a healthcare worker with PCR-confirmed SARS-CoV-2 infection or an uninfected control (not recorded which).

This CDR3 is CSARGGRDYEQYF. The CDR3 DNA sequence: TGCAGTGCTAGAGGGGGACGGGACTACGAGCAGTACTTC. V gene TRBV20-1 combines with J gene TRBJ2-7, with D tentatively TRBD1 or TRBD2 (5 bases each). Trimming removed 1 base from V and 3 bases from J, with 10 bases in between. The CDR3 covers 13 residues. Germline CDR1 DFQATT, CDR2 SNEGSKA (reference sequence).